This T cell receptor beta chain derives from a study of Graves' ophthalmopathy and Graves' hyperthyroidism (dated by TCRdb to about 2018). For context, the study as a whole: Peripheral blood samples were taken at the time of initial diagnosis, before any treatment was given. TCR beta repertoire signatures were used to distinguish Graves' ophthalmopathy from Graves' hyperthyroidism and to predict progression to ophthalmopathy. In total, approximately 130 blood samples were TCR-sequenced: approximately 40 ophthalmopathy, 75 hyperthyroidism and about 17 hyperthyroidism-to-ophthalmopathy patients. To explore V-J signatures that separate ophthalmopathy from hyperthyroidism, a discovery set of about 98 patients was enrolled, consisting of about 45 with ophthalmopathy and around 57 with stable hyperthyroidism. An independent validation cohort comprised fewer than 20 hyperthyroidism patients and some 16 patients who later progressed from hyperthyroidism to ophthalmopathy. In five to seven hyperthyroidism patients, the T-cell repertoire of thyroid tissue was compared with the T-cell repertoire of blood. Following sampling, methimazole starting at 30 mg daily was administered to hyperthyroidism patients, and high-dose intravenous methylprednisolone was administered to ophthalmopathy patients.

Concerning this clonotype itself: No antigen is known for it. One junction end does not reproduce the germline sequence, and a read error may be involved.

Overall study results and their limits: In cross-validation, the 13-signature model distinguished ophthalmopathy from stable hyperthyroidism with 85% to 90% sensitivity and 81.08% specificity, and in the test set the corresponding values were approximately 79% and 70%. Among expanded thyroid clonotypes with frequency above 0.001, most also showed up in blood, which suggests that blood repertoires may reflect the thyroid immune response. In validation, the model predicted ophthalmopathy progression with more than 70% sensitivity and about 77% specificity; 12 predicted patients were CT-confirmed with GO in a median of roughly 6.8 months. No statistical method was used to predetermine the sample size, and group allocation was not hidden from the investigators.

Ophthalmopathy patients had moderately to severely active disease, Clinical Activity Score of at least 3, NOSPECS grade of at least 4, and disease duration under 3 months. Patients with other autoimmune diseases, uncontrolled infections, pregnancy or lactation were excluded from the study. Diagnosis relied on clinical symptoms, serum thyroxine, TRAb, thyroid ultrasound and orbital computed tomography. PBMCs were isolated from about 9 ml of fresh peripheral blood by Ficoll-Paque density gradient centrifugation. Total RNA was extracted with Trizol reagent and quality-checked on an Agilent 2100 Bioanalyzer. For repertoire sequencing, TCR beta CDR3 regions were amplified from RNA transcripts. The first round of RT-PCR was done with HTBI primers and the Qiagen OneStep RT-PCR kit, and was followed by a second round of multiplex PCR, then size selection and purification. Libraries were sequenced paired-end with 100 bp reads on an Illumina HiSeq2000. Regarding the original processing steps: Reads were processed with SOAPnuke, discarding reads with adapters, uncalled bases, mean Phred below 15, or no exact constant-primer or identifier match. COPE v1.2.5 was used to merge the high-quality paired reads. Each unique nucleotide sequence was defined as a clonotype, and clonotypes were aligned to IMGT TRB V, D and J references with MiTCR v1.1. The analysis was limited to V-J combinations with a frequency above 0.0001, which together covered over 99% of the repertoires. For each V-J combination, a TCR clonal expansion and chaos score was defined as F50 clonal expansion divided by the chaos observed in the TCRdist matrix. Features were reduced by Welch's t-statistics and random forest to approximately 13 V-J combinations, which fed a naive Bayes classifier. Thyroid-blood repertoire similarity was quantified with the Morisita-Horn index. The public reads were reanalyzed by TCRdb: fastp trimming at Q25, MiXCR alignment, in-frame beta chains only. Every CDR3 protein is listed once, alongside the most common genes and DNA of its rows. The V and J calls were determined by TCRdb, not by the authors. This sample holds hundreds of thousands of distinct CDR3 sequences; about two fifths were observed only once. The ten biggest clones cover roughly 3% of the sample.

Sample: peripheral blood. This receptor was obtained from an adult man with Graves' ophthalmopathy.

The CDR3: CASSYWGTDSTYEQYF. The base sequence is TGTGCCAGCAGTTATTGGGGAACAGATAGCACCTACGAGCAGTACTTC. In this chain, TRBV10-3 is recombined with TRBJ2-7, with no confidently assigned D gene. CDR1 and CDR2 were assigned from the germline V gene as ENHRY and SYGVKD. The CDR3 runs 16 residues from the cysteine to the phenylalanine. Only the CDR3 region is kept as DNA, spanning 48 bases read in frame from base 1.